This T cell receptor beta chain derives from a study of CD8 T cells in ankylosing spondylitis. Study findings and constraints: Certain motif variants had earlier been reported in reactive arthritis synovial fluid and blood. Clones linked to disease were reported to show significant enrichment in matched ankylosing spondylitis synovial fluid. Clones linked to disease, bearing a CD8+ phenotype, were relatively rare in peripheral blood. In ankylosing spondylitis blood, a motif of roughly eight highly homologous TCR beta variants appeared characteristic.

TCRdb used MiXCR to reprocess the 5' RACE reads, holding one entry per CDR3 protein. The sample has about 510,000 distinct CDR3 sequences; roughly 5.2% are singletons. This CDR3 spans 16 amino acids. Germline V gene data show CDR1 as DFQATT and CDR2 as SNEGSKA (reference sequence). The V end was cut by 3 bases, the J end by 9 bases, with 24 bases between. This clonotype was recorded at least ten times. Its specificity is unknown. Sequenced sample: blood, either unsorted or a sorted T cell fraction (not recorded which). The genes are TRBV20-1 and TRBJ2-1; D is perhaps TRBD2 (6 bases). This receptor was taken from a male donor with ankylosing spondylitis. The CDR3 reads CSASTGTPGRSGEQFF. The CDR3 DNA follows: TGCAGTGCTAGTACCGGGACTCCCGGTCGGAGTGGTGAGCAGTTCTTC.